This entry lists 5 T cell receptor beta chains sequenced from one sample in a study of cytomegalovirus exposure and HLA in healthy donors. 13 Jbeta primers and 60 Vbeta primers were used for the PCR. Here immunoSEQ multiplex PCR was the method, and the copy in TCRdb shows in-frame clones only, minus some. The sample table includes some 84,000 clones. Sequences were obtained from PBMCs. Receptor source: a man aged 50 or older in good health and CMV-seronegative.

The chain carries TRBV5-1 and TRBJ2-1; a possible D gene is TRBD2 (6 bases). The V gene lost 0 bases and the J gene lost 1 base, with 17 bases spanning the gap. Per germline, CDR1 SGHRS and CDR2 YFSETQ. The CDR3 covers 18 residues. The CDR3 DNA sequence: TGCGCCAGCAGCTTGGCCGGTGGTCTTCGGGGGTCCTACAATGAGCAGTTCTTC. This encodes CASSLAGGLRGSYNEQFF. The variable domain in full, completed from reference TRBV5-1 and TRBJ2-1, reads KAGVTQTPRYLIKTRGQQVTLSCSPISGHRSVSWYQQTPGQGLQFLFEYFSETQRNKGNFPGRFSGRQFSNSRSEMNVSTLELGDSALYLCASSLAGGLRGSYNEQFFGPGTRLTVL.

This rearrangement joins TRBV2 to TRBJ1-4, with 7 bases identical to TRBD1. Germline V lookup: CDR1 SNHLY, CDR2 FYNNEI. CDR3 size: 15 residues. J was trimmed by 3 bases and V by 7 bases; bases with no gene match: 8. The DNA of the CDR3 is TGTGCCAGCACCCAGGAGGGACAGCCTAATGAAAAACTGTTTTTT. It translates to CASTQEGQPNEKLFF.

V and J are TRBV5-6 and TRBJ2-3; the D gene is possibly TRBD2 (5 bases). The CDR3 is 16 residues long. Per the germline V gene, CDR1 is SGHDT and CDR2 is YYEEEE. V shed 0 bases and J shed 1 base, with 12 bases lying between them. CDR3 DNA: TGTGCCAGCAGCTTGGAGTCCGGAGGTGGCACAGATACGCAGTATTTT. It encodes CASSLESGGGTDTQYF.

The chain uses TRBV7-8 and TRBJ2-4, with D unresolved. This CDR3 comprises 16 residues. Germline assignment: CDR1 SGHVS and CDR2 FQNEAQ. V gave up 5 bases and J gave up 0 bases, with 14 bases separating them. This CDR3 is CASSVSRILAKNIQYF. The CDR3 DNA is TGTGCCAGCAGCGTCTCCAGGATACTAGCCAAAAACATTCAGTACTTC.

The chain links TRBV28 to TRBJ2-2; TRBD1 might be the D (6 bases). CDR3 length equals 16 residues. V was clipped by 6 bases and J by 0 bases, with 14 bases between them. Per the germline V gene, CDR1 is MDHEN and CDR2 is SYDVKM. In DNA, the CDR3 is TGTGCCAGCAGCTCCGGGACACTCGCGAACACCGGGGAGCTGTTTTTT. Residues: CASSSGTLANTGELFF. Filled out from reference TRBV28 and TRBJ2-2, the complete variable domain reads DVKVTQSSRYLVKRTGEKVFLECVQDMDHENMFWYRQDPGLGLRLIYFSYDVKMKEKGDIPEGYSVSREKKERFSLILESASTNQTSMYLCASSSGTLANTGELFFGEGSRLTVL.